Listed here is a single T cell receptor (beta chain). The antigen is unknown. These data belong to a study of T cell repertoires in cytomegalovirus infection. Via MiXCR, TCRdb re-called the reads, giving one row per CDR3 protein. The profile shows a few hundred thousand distinct CDR3 sequences, 30% to 40% of them singletons. V lost 0 bases and J lost 6; bases outside the gene matches: 10. The V gene's germline CDR1 is SGHRS and CDR2 YFSETQ. The CDR3 extends over 16 amino acids. The input for sequencing was cultured PBMCs, taken from culture after CMV antigen stimulation. The chain has TRBV5-1 and TRBJ1-2, with 8 nucleotides matching TRBD1. The source of this sequence is a human donor in good health (CMV status not recorded). Some clones in this sample may be carry-over from other donors' samples. CDR3 nucleotides: TGCGCCAGCAGCTTGGGGCCGGACAGGGATAGCCATGGCTACACCTTC. Its translation is CASSLGPDRDSHGYTF.